What follows are 15 T cell receptor beta chains derived from one specimen sequenced in a study of shared clonotypes between healthy human individuals. Measured with immunoSEQ multiplex PCR; TCRdb has only the in-frame clones, and not every one. The repertoire holds under 1,100,000 clones, with around four fifths as singletons. Sequencing was carried out using memory CD4+ T cells sorted from blood. The subset was: CD45RA-negative fraction. Every receptor here comes from a man aged 18 to 30 in good health.

The rearrangement links TRBV5-1 to TRBJ1-4; TRBD1 matches 10 bases. V trimming: 4 bases; J trimming: 6 bases; junction bases outside the gene matches: 3. The CDR3 runs to 14 residues. Germline V CDR1 and CDR2: SGHRS, YFSETQ. This CDR3 is CASSVDRGYEKLFF. CDR3 bases: TGCGCCAGCAGCGTGGACAGGGGGTATGAAAAACTGTTTTTT. Complete variable domain (other parts from reference TRBV5-1 and TRBJ1-4): KAGVTQTPRYLIKTRGQQVTLSCSPISGHRSVSWYQQTPGQGLQFLFEYFSETQRNKGNFPGRFSGRQFSNSRSEMNVSTLELGDSALYLCASSVDRGYEKLFFGSGTQLSVL.

The V and J genes are TRBV28 and TRBJ1-1; no definite D call. CDR1 MDHEN and CDR2 SYDVKM come from the germline V gene. Deletions cut 6 bases from V and 1 base from J, with 6 bases between. The CDR3 is 12 residues long. The DNA of the CDR3 is TGTGCCAGCAGAACCACGAACACTGAAGCTTTCTTT. Its protein product is CASRTTNTEAFF. Based on the CDR3 plus reference TRBV28 and TRBJ1-1, the full variable domain is DVKVTQSSRYLVKRTGEKVFLECVQDMDHENMFWYRQDPGLGLRLIYFSYDVKMKEKGDIPEGYSVSREKKERFSLILESASTNQTSMYLCASRTTNTEAFFGQGTRLTVV.

Many counts were recorded for this clone. This chain links TRBV10-2 with TRBJ2-3; TRBD1 agrees at 10 bases. Germline-derived CDR1 and CDR2 are WSHSY and SAAADI. V shed 5 bases, J shed 4 bases, and the junction held 3 bases outside the gene matches. The CDR3 consists of 14 residues. CDR3 sequence reads: CASSLGQGADTQYF. The CDR3 bases are TGCGCCAGCAGTTTAGGACAGGGGGCAGATACGCAGTATTTT.

As to this clone: Other DNA sequences in this sample translate to the same CDR3. This chain joins TRBV7-9 and TRBJ1-1, with D unresolved. CDR3 length: 14 residues. The germline V and J ends were trimmed by 1 base and 0 bases, with 6 bases remaining between them. The germline V gene encodes CDR1 SEHNR and CDR2 FQNEAQ (reference sequence). This CDR3 is CASSLGGLNTEAFF. CDR3 nucleotides: TGTGCCAGCAGCTTAGGTGGACTGAACACTGAAGCTTTCTTT.

The rearrangement joins TRBV5-1 to TRBJ2-2; 9 bases line up with TRBD1. V was pared by 4 bases and J by 7 bases, with 8 bases of the junction left unmatched. The germline CDR1 and CDR2 sequences are SGHRS and YFSETQ. CDR3 length: 15 amino acids. CDR3 residues: CASSEGTGKGGELFF. For the CDR3, the DNA is TGCGCCAGCAGCGAAGGGACAGGGAAGGGCGGGGAGCTGTTTTTT.

The chain combines TRBV28 with TRBJ2-7, with TRBD1 identical over 11 bases. Germline CDR1 is MDHEN and CDR2 is SYDVKM. The CDR3 contains 17 residues. Trimming at V came to 6 bases and at J to 3 bases, leaving 13 bases not matched to a gene. The DNA for the CDR3 is TGTGCCAGCAGCTTTAGGAGTCCGGGACAGGGGGTCTACGAGCAGTACTTC. It yields the protein CASSFRSPGQGVYEQYF.

The gene calls are TRBV12-5 and TRBJ1-6; tentative D call: TRBD1 (5 bases). Germline-derived CDR1 and CDR2 are LGHNT and FRNRAP. This CDR3 is built from 13 residues. The V and J ends lost 7 bases and 7 bases respectively, with 11 bases between them. The CDR3 reads CASAVGPNSPLHF. CDR3 in DNA: TGTGCTAGTGCGGTGGGGCCCAATTCACCCCTCCACTTT. Based on the CDR3 plus reference TRBV12-5 and TRBJ1-6, the full variable domain is DARVTQTPRHKVTEMGQEVTMRCQPILGHNTVFWYRQTMMQGLELLAYFRNRAPLDDSGMPKDRFSAEMPDATLATLKIQPSEPRDSAVYFCASAVGPNSPLHFGNGTRLTVT.

The gene calls are TRBV6-6 and TRBJ1-3; D unresolved. In germline, CDR1 is MNHNY, CDR2 SVGAGI (reference sequence). This CDR3 spans 15 amino acids. V was trimmed by 2 bases and J by 4 bases, leaving 12 bases between them. In nucleotides, the CDR3 is TGTGCCAGCAGTTACCGAGCTACCGGGGGAAACACCATATATTTT. Translation: CASSYRATGGNTIYF.

The chain carries TRBV19 and TRBJ2-1; the match to TRBD2 covers 8 bases. Germline CDR1 reads LNHDA; CDR2 reads SQIVND (reference sequence). The CDR3 consists of 19 residues. J lost 2 bases, V lost 3 bases, and 15 bases had no gene match. The CDR3 DNA sequence: TGTGCCAGTAGTATCGAGCCCCCCTGGCGGGAGGTACCCTACAATGAGCAGTTCTTC. Its translation is CASSIEPPWREVPYNEQFF.

This clone was observed a handful of times. The chain combines TRBV4-2 with TRBJ1-1; 7 positions agree with TRBD1. The CDR3 consists of 14 residues. Trimming took 4 bases from V and 6 from J; bases not matched to a gene: 8. Germline V gene data show CDR1 as LGHNA and CDR2 as YNFKEQ. CDR3 in DNA: TGTGCCAGCAGCCCGGAAATTGGGACAGCTGAAGCTTTCTTT. This codes for CASSPEIGTAEAFF.

This clone showed up just a few times. The chain is built from TRBV13 and TRBJ1-2; 8 nucleotides align to TRBD1. The CDR3 contains 15 residues. V was clipped by 4 bases and J by 1 base; unmatched bases: 5. Germline V gene data show CDR1 as PRHDT and CDR2 as FYEKMQ (reference sequence). The CDR3 reads CASSSRGQGNYGYTF. The CDR3 DNA reads as TGTGCCAGCAGCTCCCGAGGACAGGGTAACTATGGCTACACCTTC.

This chain joins TRBV19 and TRBJ2-1; TRBD1 agrees at 9 bases. CDR3 length: 16 amino acids. Germline lookup yields CDR1 LNHDA and CDR2 SQIVND (reference sequence). Losses at the gene ends were 5 bases for V and 0 bases for J; bases not matched to a gene: 5. The CDR3 nucleotides are TGTGCCAGTAGTCCACAGGGGGCAGGCTCCTACAATGAGCAGTTCTTC. Translating it yields CASSPQGAGSYNEQFF.

This rearrangement joins TRBV7-9 to TRBJ2-7, with no clear D. V was shortened by 0 bases and J by 4 bases, with 13 bases between the two germline ends. The germline gives CDR1 SEHNR, CDR2 FQNEAQ (reference sequence). There are 15 residues in the CDR3. CDR3 bases: TGTGCCAGCAGCTTAGCCCCCGGATCCGGGTACGAGCAGTACTTC. Protein product: CASSLAPGSGYEQYF.

This chain links TRBV19 with TRBJ2-3; 9 bases are a match to TRBD1. The CDR3 covers 15 residues. J lost 2 bases, V lost 5 bases, and 5 bases had no gene match. In germline, CDR1 is LNHDA, CDR2 SQIVND (reference sequence). This CDR3 reads CASSSGTGYTDTQYF. Here the CDR3 DNA reads TGTGCCAGTAGTTCCGGGACAGGGTACACAGATACGCAGTATTTT.

This sequence joins TRBV5-8 and TRBJ2-3, with D perhaps given as TRBD1 or TRBD2 (5 bases each). CDR1 and CDR2 from the germline V gene are SGHTS and YDEGEE. This CDR3 comprises 16 residues. Trimming removed 7 bases at V and 3 bases at J, with 21 bases between. For the CDR3, the DNA is TGTGCCAGCTCCAGAAACAGGCCTTGGGGGACAGATACGCAGTATTTT. It is translated as CASSRNRPWGTDTQYF.